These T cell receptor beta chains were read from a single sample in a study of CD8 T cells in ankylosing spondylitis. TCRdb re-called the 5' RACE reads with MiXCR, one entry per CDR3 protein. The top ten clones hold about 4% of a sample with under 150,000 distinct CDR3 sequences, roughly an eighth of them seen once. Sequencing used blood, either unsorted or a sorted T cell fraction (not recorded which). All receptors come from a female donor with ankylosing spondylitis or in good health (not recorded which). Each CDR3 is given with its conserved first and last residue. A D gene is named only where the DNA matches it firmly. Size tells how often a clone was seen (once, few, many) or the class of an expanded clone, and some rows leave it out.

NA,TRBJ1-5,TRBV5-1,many,CASSPHPYSNQPQHF,TGCGCCAGCAGCCCGCACCCTTATAGCAATCAGCCCCAGCATTTT
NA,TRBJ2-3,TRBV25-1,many,CASSETGSLDTQYF,TGTGCCAGCAGTGAGACTGGGAGTTTGGATACGCAGTATTTT
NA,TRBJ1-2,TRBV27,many,CASSSREDVDYGYTF,TGTGCCAGCAGTTCACGGGAGGACGTTGACTATGGCTACACCTTC
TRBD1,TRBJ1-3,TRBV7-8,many,CASSLDSGGSGNTIYF,TGTGCCAGCAGCTTAGACTCAGGGGGCTCTGGAAACACCATATATTTT
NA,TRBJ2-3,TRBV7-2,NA,CASSQRTYTQYF,TGTGCCAGCAGCCAGCGGACCTATACGCAGTATTTT
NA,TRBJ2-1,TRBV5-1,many,CASSLGQNSYNEQFF,TGCGCCAGCAGCTTGGGTCAAAATTCCTACAATGAGCAGTTCTTC
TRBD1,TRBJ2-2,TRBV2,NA,CASRTGSGELFF,TGTGCCAGCAGGACAGGGTCCGGGGAGCTGTTTTTT
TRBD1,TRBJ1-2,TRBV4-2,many,CASSSDRLRGYTF,TGTGCCAGCAGCTCGGACAGGCTCAGGGGCTACACCTTC
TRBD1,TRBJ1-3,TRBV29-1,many,CSVEDRGLGNTIYF,TGCAGCGTTGAGGACAGGGGGCTTGGAAACACCATATATTTT
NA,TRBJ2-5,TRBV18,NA,CASSVGRQETQYF,TGTGCCAGCTCGGTGGGGAGGCAAGAGACCCAGTACTTC
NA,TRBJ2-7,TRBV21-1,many,CASSKGGYLRYEQYF,TGTGCCAGCAGCAAAGGCGGCTACCTCCGCTACGAGCAGTACTTC
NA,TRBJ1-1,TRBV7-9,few,CASSDPPMYTEAFF,TGTGCCAGCAGCGACCCCCCAATGTACACTGAAGCTTTCTTT
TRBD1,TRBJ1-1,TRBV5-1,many,CASSFTAGQGAQAFF,TGCGCCAGCAGCTTTACTGCGGGACAGGGGGCGCAAGCTTTCTTT
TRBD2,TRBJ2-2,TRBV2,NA,CTITFSGLAGSNTGELFF,TGTACCATCACCTTTTCGGGACTAGCGGGTAGTAACACCGGGGAGCTGTTTTTT
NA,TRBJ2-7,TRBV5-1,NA,CASSPQQGAYEQYF,TGCGCCAGCAGCCCCCAACAGGGAGCCTACGAGCAGTACTTC
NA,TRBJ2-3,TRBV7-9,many,CASSATYTDTQYF,TGTGCCAGCAGCGCTACCTACACAGATACGCAGTATTTT
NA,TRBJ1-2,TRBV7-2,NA,CASSPPGAAYGYTF,TGTGCCAGCAGCCCCCCCGGGGCAGCCTATGGCTACACCTTC
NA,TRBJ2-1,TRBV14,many,CASSQPLRQQFF,NA
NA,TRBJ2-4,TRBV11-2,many,CASSLEEIAKNIQYF,TGTGCCAGCAGCTTAGAGGAAATAGCCAAAAACATTCAGTACTTC
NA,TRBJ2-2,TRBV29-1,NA,CSVGQTGELFF,TGCAGCGTTGGGCAGACCGGGGAGCTGTTTTTT
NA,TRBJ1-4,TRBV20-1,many,CSAQVEGHEKLFF,TGCAGTGCTCAGGTTGAGGGACATGAAAAACTGTTTTTT
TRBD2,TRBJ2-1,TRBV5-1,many,CASSSSGGEYNEQFF,TGCGCCAGCAGCTCTAGCGGGGGGGAGTACAATGAGCAGTTCTTC
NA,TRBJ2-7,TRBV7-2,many,CASATRESYEQYF,TGTGCCAGCGCAACGCGGGAATCCTACGAGCAGTACTTC
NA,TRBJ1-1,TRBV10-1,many,CASSQTVGTEAFF,TGCGCCAGCAGCCAGACAGTCGGCACTGAAGCTTTCTTT
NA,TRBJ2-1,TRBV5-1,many,CASSVGLPDYNEQFF,TGCGCCAGCAGCGTAGGACTCCCGGACTACAATGAGCAGTTCTTC
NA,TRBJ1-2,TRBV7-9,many,CASSSNPELGYTF,TGTGCCAGCAGTTCGAACCCCGAGCTTGGCTACACCTTC
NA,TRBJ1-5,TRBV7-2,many,CASSFVGQPQHF,TGTGCCAGCAGCTTTGTTGGTCAGCCCCAGCATTTT
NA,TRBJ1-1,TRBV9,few,CASTDGLNTEAFF,TGTGCCAGCACCGACGGGTTGAACACTGAAGCTTTCTTT
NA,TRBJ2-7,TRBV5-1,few,CASSTQGHEQYF,TGCGCCAGCAGCACACAGGGCCACGAGCAGTACTTC
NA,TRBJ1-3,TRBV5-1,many,CASGPGHGNTIYF,TGCGCCAGCGGCCCGGGACACGGAAACACCATATATTTT
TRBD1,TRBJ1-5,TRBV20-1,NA,CSASLGTGESQPQHF,TGCAGTGCTAGTCTCGGGACAGGGGAAAGTCAGCCCCAGCATTTT
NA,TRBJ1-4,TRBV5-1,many,CASSIAGGEKLFF,TGCGCCAGCAGCATCGCCGGGGGGGAAAAACTGTTTTTT
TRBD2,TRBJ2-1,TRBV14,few,CASSPIAGSSYNEQFF,TGTGCCAGCAGCCCGATAGCGGGAAGCTCCTACAATGAGCAGTTCTTC
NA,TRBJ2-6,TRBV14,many,CASSLLRANVLTF,TGTGCCAGCAGCCTTCTTAGGGCCAACGTCCTGACTTTC
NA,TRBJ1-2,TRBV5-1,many,CASSLAGTSGYTF,TGCGCCAGCAGCTTGGCGGGGACGTCGGGCTACACCTTC
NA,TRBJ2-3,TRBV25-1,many,CASSPGSTDTQYF,TGTGCCAGCAGTCCCGGGAGCACAGATACGCAGTATTTT
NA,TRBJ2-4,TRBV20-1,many,CSASRADSVDNIQYF,TGCAGTGCTAGCAGGGCGGACTCCGTGGATAACATTCAGTACTTC
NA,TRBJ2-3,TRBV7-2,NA,CASSLRGVSDTQYF,TGTGCCAGCAGCTTGAGGGGGGTATCAGATACGCAGTATTTT
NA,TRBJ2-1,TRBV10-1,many,CASSRNNEQFF,TGCGCCAGCAGTCGCAACAATGAGCAGTTCTTC
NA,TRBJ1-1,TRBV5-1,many,CASSPGDFQMNTEAFF,TGCGCCAGCAGCCCCGGGGATTTCCAGATGAACACTGAAGCTTTCTTT
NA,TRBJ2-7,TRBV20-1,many,CSARAGAVNEQYF,TGCAGTGCCAGAGCAGGGGCTGTGAACGAGCAGTACTTC
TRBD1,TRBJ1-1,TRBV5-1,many,CASSLTKNTGGANTEAFF,TGCGCCAGCAGCCTAACGAAAAACACAGGGGGCGCGAACACTGAAGCTTTCTTT
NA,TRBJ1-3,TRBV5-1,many,CASSTRQGNTIYF,TGCGCCAGCAGCACGAGACAGGGAAACACCATATATTTT
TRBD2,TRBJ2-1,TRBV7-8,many,CASSLLAGGPRDEQFF,TGTGCCAGCAGCCTTCTAGCGGGGGGGCCTCGGGATGAGCAGTTCTTC
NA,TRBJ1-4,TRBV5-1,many,CASSLAGGTNEKLFF,TGCGCCAGCAGCTTGGCGGGCGGGACTAATGAAAAACTGTTTTTT